Shown below are 10 T cell receptor beta chains from a single sample sequenced in a study of identical twins. TCRdb used MiXCR to reprocess the 5' RACE reads, holding one entry per CDR3 protein. The repertoire holds roughly 710,000 distinct CDR3 sequences, around 6% seen once, with around 2% in the top ten. What was sequenced was naive T cells sorted from blood. Receptor source: a man younger than 30 in good health.

The rearrangement uses TRBV2 and TRBJ1-1, with D possibly TRBD1 on 5 matching bases. Trimming left V 8 bases short and J 6 bases short, with 13 bases between. The CDR3 has 12 residues. Germline CDR1 and CDR2: SNHLY and FYNNEI. The CDR3 spells CASRGDRSEAFF. CDR3 bases: TGTGCCAGCCGGGGGGACCGGTCTGAAGCTTTCTTT.

This clonotype was picked up many times. The chain carries TRBV12-3 or TRBV12-4 and TRBJ2-5; TRBD2 aligns across 14 bases. This CDR3 is 16 amino acids long. The V segment lost 10 bases and the J segment 4 bases; nucleotides outside the gene matches: 11. CDR3 sequence reads: CATQTSGRAMGETQYF. DNA for the CDR3: TGTGCCACTCAGACTAGCGGGAGGGCTATGGGAGAGACCCAGTACTTC.

This clonotype was picked up a small number of times. This rearrangement joins TRBV2 to TRBJ2-5; a possible D gene is TRBD2 (5 bases). V was pared by 4 bases and J by 10 bases, with 16 bases between. This CDR3 spans 13 amino acids. From germline, CDR1 is SNHLY and CDR2 FYNNEI. CDR3 nucleotide sequence: TGTGCCAGCAGTGGCAACTCGGACGAGGGCCAGTACTTC. It translates to CASSGNSDEGQYF.

The chain combines TRBV30 with TRBJ2-1; 7 bases align to TRBD2. Trimming cost V 4 bases and J 1 base; bases outside gene matches: 10. Germline V CDR1 and CDR2: GTSNPN, SVGIG (reference sequence). This CDR3 is 16 amino acids long. The CDR3 is CAWKGGGVSSYNEQFF. CDR3 in DNA: TGTGCCTGGAAAGGTGGGGGGGTATCTTCCTACAATGAGCAGTTCTTC.

This clonotype was observed a handful of times. This chain connects TRBV6-2 or TRBV6-3 to TRBJ1-5; D may be TRBD1 (6 bases). This CDR3 comprises 16 residues. The V end was cut by 2 bases, the J end by 0 bases, with 11 bases between. Germline loops: CDR1 MNHEY, CDR2 SVGEGT. The CDR3 bases are TGTGCCAGCAGTTACGGGGGCGTCTATAGCAATCAGCCCCAGCATTTT. This translates into CASSYGGVYSNQPQHF.

This clonotype was found a few times. The chain links TRBV7-3 to TRBJ1-2; maybe TRBD1 (5 bases). Trimming removed 5 bases at V and 2 bases at J, with 15 bases between. The germline CDR1 and CDR2 sequences are SGHTA and FQGTGA. The CDR3 length is 15 residues. The CDR3 coding sequence is TGTGCCAGCAGCCCCTGGGCGGGGACCAACTATGGCTACACCTTC. Residues: CASSPWAGTNYGYTF.

This clonotype was found many times. Relative to the germline gene, one junction end is altered; a read error may explain this. The genes are TRBV27 and TRBJ2-3; maybe TRBD1 (7 bases). Per germline, CDR1 MNHEY and CDR2 SMNVEV (reference sequence). The CDR3 runs 14 residues. In DNA form, the CDR3 reads TGTGCCAGCAATTTACAGGGGCGGGGAGATACGCAGTATTTT. Its translation is CASNLQGRGDTQYF.

There are many counts of this clonotype. The V and J genes are TRBV29-1 and TRBJ1-2; no clear D gene. Trimming pared 7 bases from V and 7 bases from J, leaving 13 bases between. This CDR3 is 11 amino acids long. Germline V lookup: CDR1 SQVTM, CDR2 ANQGSEA. CDR3 protein: CSGLWGAGYTF. CDR3 sequence (DNA): TGCAGCGGGCTGTGGGGAGCTGGCTACACCTTC.

This clonotype was observed many times. This chain links TRBV29-1 with TRBJ2-7; D is possibly TRBD2 (5 bases). The V and J ends lost 5 bases and 3 bases respectively, with 11 bases between them. CDR1 is SQVTM and CDR2 is ANQGSEA in the germline V gene. CDR3 size: 12 residues. The CDR3 spells CSVWELGYEQYF. The DNA of the CDR3 is TGCAGCGTTTGGGAACTAGGCTACGAGCAGTACTTC.

This clonotype was observed a handful of times. This sequence joins TRBV27 and TRBJ2-1, with TRBD2 matching 8 bases. CDR1 and CDR2 from the germline V gene are MNHEY and SMNVEV (reference sequence). V trimming: 5 bases; J trimming: 5 bases; junction bases outside the gene matches: 11. The CDR3 runs to 16 residues. DNA for the CDR3: TGTGCCAGCAGTCCAGTCTTCCCGGGAGGGAACAATGAGCAGTTCTTC. As protein: CASSPVFPGGNNEQFF.